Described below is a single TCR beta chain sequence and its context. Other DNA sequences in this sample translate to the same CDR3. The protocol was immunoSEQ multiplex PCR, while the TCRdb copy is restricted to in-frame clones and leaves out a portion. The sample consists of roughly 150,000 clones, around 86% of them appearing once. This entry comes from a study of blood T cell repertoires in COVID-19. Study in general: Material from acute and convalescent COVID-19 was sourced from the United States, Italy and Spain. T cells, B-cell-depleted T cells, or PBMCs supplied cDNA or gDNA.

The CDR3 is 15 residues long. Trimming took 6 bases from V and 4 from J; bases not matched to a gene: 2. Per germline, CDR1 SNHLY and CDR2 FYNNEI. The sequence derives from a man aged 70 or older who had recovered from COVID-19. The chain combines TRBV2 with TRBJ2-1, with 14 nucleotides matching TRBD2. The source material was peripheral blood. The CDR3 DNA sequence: TGTGCCAGCAGCGGGACTAGCGGGAGTTACAATGAGCAGTTCTTC. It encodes CASSGTSGSYNEQFF.